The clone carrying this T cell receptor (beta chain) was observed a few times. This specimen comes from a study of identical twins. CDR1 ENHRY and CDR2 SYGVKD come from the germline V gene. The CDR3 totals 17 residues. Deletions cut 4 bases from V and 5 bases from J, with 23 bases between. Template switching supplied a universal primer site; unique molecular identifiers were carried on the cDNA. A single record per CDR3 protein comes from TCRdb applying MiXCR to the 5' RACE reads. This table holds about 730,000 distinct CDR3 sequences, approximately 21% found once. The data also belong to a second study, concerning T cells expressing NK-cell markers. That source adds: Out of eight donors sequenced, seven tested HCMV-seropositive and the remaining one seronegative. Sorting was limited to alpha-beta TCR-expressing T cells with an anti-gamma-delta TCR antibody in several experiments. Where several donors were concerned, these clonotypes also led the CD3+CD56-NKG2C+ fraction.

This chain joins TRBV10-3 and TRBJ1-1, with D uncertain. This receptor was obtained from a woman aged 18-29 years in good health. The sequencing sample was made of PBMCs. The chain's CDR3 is CAISAEADYSPGTEAFF. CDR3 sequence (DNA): TGTGCCATCAGTGCAGAGGCAGATTACTCCCCGGGAACTGAAGCTTTCTTT.